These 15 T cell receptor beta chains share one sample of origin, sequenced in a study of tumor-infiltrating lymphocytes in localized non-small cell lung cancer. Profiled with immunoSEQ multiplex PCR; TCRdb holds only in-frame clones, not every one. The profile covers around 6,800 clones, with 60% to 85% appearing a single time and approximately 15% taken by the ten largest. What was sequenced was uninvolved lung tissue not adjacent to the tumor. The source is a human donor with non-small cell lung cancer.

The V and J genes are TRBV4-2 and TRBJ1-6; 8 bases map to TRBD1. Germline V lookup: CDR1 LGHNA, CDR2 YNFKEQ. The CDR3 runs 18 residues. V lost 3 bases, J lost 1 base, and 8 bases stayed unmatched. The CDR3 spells CASSHPTGATSYNSPLHF. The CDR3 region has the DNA TGTGCCAGCAGCCACCCGACAGGGGCTACGTCCTATAATTCACCCCTCCACTTT.

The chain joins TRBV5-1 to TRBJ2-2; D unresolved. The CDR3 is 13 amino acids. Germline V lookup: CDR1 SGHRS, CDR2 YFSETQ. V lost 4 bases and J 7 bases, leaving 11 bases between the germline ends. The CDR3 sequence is CASSLDGIGELFF. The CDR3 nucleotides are TGCGCCAGCAGCCTGGACGGTATCGGGGAGCTGTTTTTT.

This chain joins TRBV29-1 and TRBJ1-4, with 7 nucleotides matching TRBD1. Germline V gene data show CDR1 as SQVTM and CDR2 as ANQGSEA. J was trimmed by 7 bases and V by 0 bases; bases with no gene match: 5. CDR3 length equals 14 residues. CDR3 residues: CSVEDEGATEKLFF. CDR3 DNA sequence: TGCAGCGTTGAAGATGAGGGGGCTACTGAAAAACTGTTTTTT.

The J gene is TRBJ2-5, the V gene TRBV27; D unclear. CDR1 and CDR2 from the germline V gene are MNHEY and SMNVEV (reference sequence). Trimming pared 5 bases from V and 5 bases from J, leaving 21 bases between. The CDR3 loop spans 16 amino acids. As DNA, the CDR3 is TGTGCCAGCAGTCCGAAACCGGATTTGCCCTCGGAGACCCAGTACTTC. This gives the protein CASSPKPDLPSETQYF.

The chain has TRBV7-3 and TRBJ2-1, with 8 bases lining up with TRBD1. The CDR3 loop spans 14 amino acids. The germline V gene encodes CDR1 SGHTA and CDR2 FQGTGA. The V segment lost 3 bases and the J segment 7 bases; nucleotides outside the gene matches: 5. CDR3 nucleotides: TGTGCCAGCAGCTTCCAGACAGGGGAGAATGAGCAGTTCTTC. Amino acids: CASSFQTGENEQFF.

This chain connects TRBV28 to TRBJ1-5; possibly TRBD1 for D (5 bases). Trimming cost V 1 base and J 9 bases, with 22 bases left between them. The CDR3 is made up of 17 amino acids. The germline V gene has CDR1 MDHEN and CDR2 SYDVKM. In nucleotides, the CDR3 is TGTGCCAGCAGTTTATTGGGTACAGGCTCCCTAGAGAGGCCCCAGCATTTT. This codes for CASSLLGTGSLERPQHF.

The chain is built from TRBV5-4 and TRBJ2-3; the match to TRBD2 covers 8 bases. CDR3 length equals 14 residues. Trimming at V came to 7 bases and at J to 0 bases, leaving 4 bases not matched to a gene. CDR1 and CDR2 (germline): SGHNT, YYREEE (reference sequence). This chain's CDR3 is CASSSGGSTDTQYF. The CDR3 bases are TGTGCCAGCTCGAGCGGGGGTAGCACAGATACGCAGTATTTT.

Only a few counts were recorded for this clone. Here the CDR3 reads CASSPMSGANVLTF. As DNA, the CDR3 is TGTGCCAGCAGTCCGATGTCTGGGGCCAACGTCCTGACTTTC. V is TRBV7-3 and J is TRBJ2-6; D is unclear. V was clipped by 6 bases and J by 1 base, with 7 bases between them. Germline V gives CDR1 SGHTA, CDR2 FQGTGA. The length of the CDR3 is 14 residues.

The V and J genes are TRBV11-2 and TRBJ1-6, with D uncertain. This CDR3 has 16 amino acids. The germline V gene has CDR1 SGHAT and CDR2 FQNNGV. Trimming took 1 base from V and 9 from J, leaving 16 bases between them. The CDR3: CASSLGSSASGSPLHF. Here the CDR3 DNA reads TGTGCCAGCAGCTTAGGAAGTTCGGCGTCGGGTTCACCCCTCCACTTT.

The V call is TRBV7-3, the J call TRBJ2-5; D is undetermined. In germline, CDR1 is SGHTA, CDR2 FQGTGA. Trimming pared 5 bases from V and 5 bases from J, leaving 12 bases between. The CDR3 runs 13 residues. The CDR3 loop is CASSLRPWETQYF. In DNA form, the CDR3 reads TGTGCCAGCAGCCTTAGGCCCTGGGAGACCCAGTACTTC.

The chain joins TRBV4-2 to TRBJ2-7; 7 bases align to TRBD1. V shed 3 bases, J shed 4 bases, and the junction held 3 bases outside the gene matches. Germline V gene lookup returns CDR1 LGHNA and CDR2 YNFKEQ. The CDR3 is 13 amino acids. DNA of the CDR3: TGTGCCAGCAGCCAGCGACAGGGTTACGAGCAGTACTTC. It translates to CASSQRQGYEQYF.

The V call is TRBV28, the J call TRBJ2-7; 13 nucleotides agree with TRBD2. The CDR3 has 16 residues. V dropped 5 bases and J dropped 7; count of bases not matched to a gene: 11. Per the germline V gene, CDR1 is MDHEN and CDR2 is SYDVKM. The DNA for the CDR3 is TGTGCCAGCAGTCTCCAACTAGCGGGAGGGTCTTTAGAGCAGTACTTC. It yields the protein CASSLQLAGGSLEQYF. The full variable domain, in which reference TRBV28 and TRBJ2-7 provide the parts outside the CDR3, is DVKVTQSSRYLVKRTGEKVFLECVQDMDHENMFWYRQDPGLGLRLIYFSYDVKMKEKGDIPEGYSVSREKKERFSLILESASTNQTSMYLCASSLQLAGGSLEQYFGPGTRLTVT.

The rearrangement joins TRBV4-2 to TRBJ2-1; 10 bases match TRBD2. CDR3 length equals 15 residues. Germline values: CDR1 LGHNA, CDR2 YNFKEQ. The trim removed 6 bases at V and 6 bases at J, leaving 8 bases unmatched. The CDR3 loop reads CASRLSGGSLNEQFF. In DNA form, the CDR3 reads TGTGCCAGCAGACTTAGCGGGGGGTCCCTCAATGAGCAGTTCTTC.

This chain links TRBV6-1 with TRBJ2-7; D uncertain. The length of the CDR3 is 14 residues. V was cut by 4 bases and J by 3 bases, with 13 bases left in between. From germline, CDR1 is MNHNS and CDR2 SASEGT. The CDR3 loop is CASSVTGPGYEQYF. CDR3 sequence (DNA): TGTGCCAGCAGTGTAACCGGGCCGGGCTACGAGCAGTACTTC.

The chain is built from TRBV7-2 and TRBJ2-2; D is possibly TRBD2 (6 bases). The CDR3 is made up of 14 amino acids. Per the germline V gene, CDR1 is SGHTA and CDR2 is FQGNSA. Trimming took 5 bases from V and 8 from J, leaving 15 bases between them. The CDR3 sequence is CASSTRRGSGELFF. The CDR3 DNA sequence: TGTGCCAGCAGCACCCGGAGGGGTTCGGGGGAGCTGTTTTTT.